A selection of T cell receptor beta chains follows, all from one sample in a study of shared clonotypes between healthy human individuals. Sequenced by immunoSEQ multiplex PCR; TCRdb stores in-frame clones only, minus some. The data contain about 1.9 million clones, approximately 92% of them singletons. Input material: naive CD8+ T cells from PBMCs. The receptors were gathered from a young man in good health. Some clones in this sample may be carry-over from other donors' samples. Both conserved end residues are part of each CDR3. A D gene is named only where the DNA matches it firmly. Not all rows give a size; the values are once, few, many and, for expanded clones, a class.

j_call	d_call	v_call	clone_size	cdr3_nt	cdr3_aa
TRBJ1-2	-	TRBV27	-	TGTGCCAGCAGTTTTGGTGGTAACTATGGCTACACCTTC	CASSFGGNYGYTF
TRBJ2-7	-	TRBV19	-	TGTGCCAGTAGTATAGTTGGGGTCGCGAGCGAGCAGTACTTC	CASSIVGVASEQYF
TRBJ1-3	-	TRBV9	-	TGTGCCAGCAGCGCTGCGGGTTGGAGGGGAAACACCATATATTTT	CASSAAGWRGNTIYF
TRBJ2-5	TRBD1	TRBV7-9	-	TGTGCCAGCAGCGAGCCCCCCGACAGGGAAGGAGAGACCCAGTACTTC	CASSEPPDREGETQYF
TRBJ2-3	-	TRBV28	-	TGTGCCAGCAGTTTCGACGGTGCTAGCACAGATACGCAGTATTTT	CASSFDGASTDTQYF
TRBJ1-2	-	TRBV27	-	TGTGCCAGCTCCGGGGGTACTGGCTACACCTTC	CASSGGTGYTF
TRBJ1-1	-	TRBV16	-	TGTGCCAGCAGCCGAGGGACTGCGTCCGAGAACACTGAAGCTTTCTTT	CASSRGTASENTEAFF
TRBJ2-7	-	TRBV27	-	TGTGCCAGCAATGTACGGCAAAGCTCCTACGAGCAGTACTTC	CASNVRQSSYEQYF
TRBJ2-1	-	TRBV11-3	-	TGTGCCAGCAGCTCGGACGGTGAGCAGTTCTTC	CASSSDGEQFF
TRBJ2-7	-	TRBV7-2	-	TGTGCCAGCAGCTTAACCGGGGGTGTACCTTTGTTC	CASSLTGGVPLF
TRBJ2-7	-	TRBV11-2	-	TGTGCCAGCAGCCGCCCATTGGGTGTCCACGAGCAGTACTTC	CASSRPLGVHEQYF
TRBJ1-2	TRBD1	TRBV5-4	-	TGTGCCAGCAGCGGACAGGGTGAAGGCTACACCTTC	CASSGQGEGYTF
TRBJ2-2	-	TRBV4-1	-	TGCGCCAGCAGCCTCCTCCTGGCCGGGGAGCTGTTTTTT	CASSLLLAGELFF
TRBJ2-7	TRBD1	TRBV30	-	TGTGCCTGGGATCACGGGACAGGGTTCTACGAGCAGTACTTC	CAWDHGTGFYEQYF
TRBJ2-1	-	TRBV6-5	-	TGTGCCAGCAGTTACTCGCAGGTTAACAATGAGCAGTTCTTC	CASSYSQVNNEQFF
TRBJ2-2	-	TRBV5-4	-	TGTGCCAGCAGCCCGGCCTTACTCTCCGGGGAGCTGTTTTTT	CASSPALLSGELFF
TRBJ2-5	TRBD2	TRBV6-6	few	TGTGCCCACATGGATAGCGGGACGGAGACCCAGTACTTC	CAHMDSGTETQYF
TRBJ2-2	-	TRBV10-1	-	TGCGCCAGCAGGAAGGGGGTCGGGGAGCTGTTTTTT	CASRKGVGELFF
TRBJ1-5	-	TRBV4-1	-	TGCGCCAGCAGCCAAGAATTAGCAACCAATCAGCCCCAGCATTTT	CASSQELATNQPQHF
TRBJ1-1	-	TRBV6-5	-	TGTGCCAGCAGTTACTCCAGGACGGCGAACACTGAAGCTTTCTTT	CASSYSRTANTEAFF
TRBJ1-1	-	TRBV7-7	few	TGTGCCAGCAGCTTATTCCCGAACACTGAAGCTTTCTTT	CASSLFPNTEAFF
TRBJ1-3	-	TRBV7-6	-	TGTGCCAGCAGCCCAAGAACAGGGTACTCTGGAAACACCATATATTTT	CASSPRTGYSGNTIYF
TRBJ2-1	-	TRBV27	-	TGTGCCAGCAGTTTCGTTGGCGGGGGCAGCTACAATGAGCAGTTCTTC	CASSFVGGGSYNEQFF
TRBJ2-7	-	TRBV4-1	-	TGCGCCAGCAGCGACGGATACTCCTACGAGCAGTACTTC	CASSDGYSYEQYF
TRBJ2-1	TRBD2	TRBV2	once	TGTGCCAACCAATCCCTAGCGGACTCCTACAATGAGCAGTTCTTC	CANQSLADSYNEQFF
TRBJ2-3	-	TRBV27	-	TGTGCCAGCAGTCCCGTGGACAGCTTCGGTCCAGATACGCAGTATTTT	CASSPVDSFGPDTQYF
TRBJ2-2	TRBD1	TRBV10-2	-	TGCGCCAGCATTCAGGGGGCATCGAACACCGGGGAGCTGTTTTTT	CASIQGASNTGELFF
TRBJ2-1	-	TRBV5-6	-	TGTGCCAGCAGCTTGGGGGCCGCAGAGCAGTTCTTC	CASSLGAAEQFF
TRBJ2-3	TRBD2	TRBV4-2	-	TGTGCCAGCAGCCCCCGACTAGCGACGCACACAGATACGCAGTATTTT	CASSPRLATHTDTQYF
TRBJ2-7	-	TRBV7-2	-	TGTGCCAGCAGCTTAGCGGGCAACCCTCGCGCGCAGTACTTC	CASSLAGNPRAQYF
TRBJ2-7	-	TRBV27	once	TGTGCCAGCAGTTTAAGCAGGGGCTCCCTCTCCTACGAGCAGTACTTC	CASSLSRGSLSYEQYF
TRBJ2-1	-	TRBV4-1	-	TGCGCCAGCAGCCAAATTCTCGTAGTCAATGAGCAGTTCTTC	CASSQILVVNEQFF
TRBJ2-1	TRBD2	TRBV9	-	TGTGCCAGCAGCTCGAGTGGCGTAGCGGGAGGACTAGGTGAGCAGTTCTTC	CASSSSGVAGGLGEQFF
TRBJ2-4	-	TRBV4-3	once	TGCGCCAGCAGCCAAGACACCATCCAGGGAGCCAAAAACATTCAGTACTTC	CASSQDTIQGAKNIQYF
TRBJ2-7	-	TRBV5-4	-	TGTGCCAGCAGCAGAACCCCACCAGTCCTCCTCGAGCAGTACTTC	CASSRTPPVLLEQYF
TRBJ2-1	TRBD2	TRBV27	-	TGTGCCAGCTCGGAACGTGGGCTAGCGGGAGGTGAGCAGTTCTTC	CASSERGLAGGEQFF
TRBJ2-7	-	TRBV28	-	TGTGCCAGCAGTCAATTCAGGGGAAGCTCCTACGAGCAGTACTTC	CASSQFRGSSYEQYF
TRBJ2-7	-	TRBV4-3	-	TGCGCCAGCAGCCAAGAATGGACTATGACCTACGAGCAGTACTTC	CASSQEWTMTYEQYF
TRBJ2-5	-	TRBV6-5	-	TGTGCCAGCAGTAACCAGGGACGGGAGACCCAGTACTTC	CASSNQGRETQYF
TRBJ1-4	-	TRBV28	once	TGTGCCAGCAGTTACAGATCCAATAATGAAAAACTGTTTTTT	CASSYRSNNEKLFF
TRBJ1-1	-	TRBV29-1	few	TGCAGCGGTCGAGGGGGACCTACGGGCACTGAAGCTTTCTTT	CSGRGGPTGTEAFF
TRBJ1-5	-	TRBV5-5	once	TGTGCCAGCAGCCGTAGAGTGAGCAATCAGCCCCAGCATTTT	CASSRRVSNQPQHF
TRBJ1-3	-	TRBV28	-	TGTGCCAGCAGTTTAGGGGACCCGGGGGGCACCATATATTTT	CASSLGDPGGTIYF